What follows are 10 T cell receptor beta chains derived from one specimen sequenced in a study of human T cells and chemical hapten exposure. Time point given: patch test 3, about 24 weeks after DPC sensitization. Regarding treatment: therapeutic diphenylcyclopropenone sensitization with weekly scalp DPC. TCRdb redid the calling of the RACE reads with MiXCR, one entry per CDR3 protein. The table shows 95,000 to 150,000 distinct CDR3 sequences, with around 11% occurring only once. Sequences were derived from whole blood, sampled in connection with sensitization to the hapten diphenylcyclopropenone (DPC). These receptors all stem from a woman aged 45 to 65 with alopecia areata. Some clones in this sample may be carry-over from other donors' samples.

The chain uses TRBV5-1 and TRBJ2-3, with D uncertain. The ends were cut back, 5 bases at V and 2 bases at J, with 9 bases in the middle. The CDR3 consists of 13 residues. Germline V gene sequence: CDR1 SGHRS, CDR2 YFSETQ. CDR3 sequence: CASRILFTDTQYF. CDR3 nucleotide sequence: TGCGCCAGCAGGATCCTTTTCACAGATACGCAGTATTTT.

This clonotype has a count of ten or more. The chain recombines TRBV5-1 with TRBJ2-1; TRBD1 matches 7 bases. This CDR3 contains 14 residues. Germline V gene data show CDR1 as SGHRS and CDR2 as YFSETQ. With 5 bases clipped from V and 0 bases from J, the junction kept 2 bases outside the gene matches. CDR3 loop: CASSGTDSYNEQFF. In DNA, the CDR3 is TGCGCCAGCAGTGGGACAGACTCCTACAATGAGCAGTTCTTC.

This clonotype was counted ten times or more. V is TRBV9 and J is TRBJ2-7, with D maybe TRBD1 (5 bases). This CDR3 has 14 amino acids. Per germline, CDR1 SGDLS and CDR2 YYNGEE. The V end was cut by 2 bases, the J end by 2 bases, with 11 bases between. Written as DNA, the CDR3 is TGTGCCAGCAGCGTCTCACAGGATGCCTACGAGCAGTACTTC. Translation: CASSVSQDAYEQYF.

This clonotype was detected ten times or more. The V and J genes are TRBV29-1 and TRBJ2-6; D unresolved. The CDR3 spans 16 residues. Trimming removed 3 bases from V and 2 bases from J, with 14 bases in between. In germline, CDR1 is SQVTM, CDR2 ANQGSEA. CDR3 DNA: TGCAGCGTTGATGGCGTTAGTGGGGCTGGGGCCAACGTCCTGACTTTC. Translation: CSVDGVSGAGANVLTF.

The chain joins TRBV7-9 to TRBJ2-7, with TRBD1 as a possible D gene (6 bases). Germline assignment: CDR1 SEHNR and CDR2 FQNEAQ (reference sequence). The V end lost 4 bases, the J end lost 2 bases, and 9 bases lay between the germline ends. The length of the CDR3 is 13 residues. DNA of the CDR3: TGTGCCAGCAGCTCGACAGGCCCCTACGAGCAGTACTTC. Residues: CASSSTGPYEQYF.

The chain is built from TRBV14 and TRBJ2-3; TRBD2 matches at 11 bases. Germline CDR1 is SGHDN and CDR2 is FVKESK. The ends lost 4 bases at V and 7 bases at J; junction bases unmatched: 7. This CDR3 region has 15 residues. CDR3 in DNA: TGTGCCAGCAGCCCCTTTAGCGGGGGGGCCTATACGCAGTATTTT. The encoded protein is CASSPFSGGAYTQYF.

This clonotype was detected a few times. The chain couples TRBV28 to TRBJ2-3, with D perhaps matching TRBD2 (6 bases). In germline, CDR1 is MDHEN, CDR2 SYDVKM. The CDR3 contains 16 residues. V shed 4 bases and J shed 0 bases, with 14 bases lying between them. The chain's CDR3 is CASSSNGGVSTDTQYF. For the CDR3, the DNA is TGTGCCAGCAGTTCTAACGGGGGAGTTAGCACAGATACGCAGTATTTT.

The rearrangement joins TRBV20-1 to TRBJ1-2; 9 positions agree with TRBD1. This CDR3 comprises 14 residues. CDR1 and CDR2 (germline): DFQATT, SNEGSKA (reference sequence). The ends lost 0 bases at V and 6 bases at J; junction bases unmatched: 5. CDR3: CSARDTTGGNGYTF. CDR3 DNA sequence: TGCAGTGCTAGAGATACGACAGGGGGTAATGGCTACACCTTC.

The chain has TRBV29-1 and TRBJ1-5, with D possibly TRBD1 on 5 matching bases. Trimming removed 6 bases at V and 4 bases at J, with 13 bases between. This CDR3 region has 13 residues. The germline gives CDR1 SQVTM, CDR2 ANQGSEA. The CDR3 protein is CSVGDLGNQPQHF. As DNA, the CDR3 is TGCAGCGTGGGGGATTTAGGGAATCAGCCCCAGCATTTT.

This clonotype has just a few counts. The chain is built from TRBV6-5 and TRBJ2-3; 8 bases align to TRBD2. The V gene end was trimmed by 0 bases and the J gene end by 5 bases; junction bases not matched to a gene: 13. Germline V CDR1 and CDR2: MNHEY, SVGAGI. This CDR3 comprises 18 residues. DNA for the CDR3: TGTGCCAGCAGTTACTCTCCGGGGACTAGTGAAGCTCTAGATACGCAGTATTTT. Translated, it gives CASSYSPGTSEALDTQYF.